This T cell receptor (beta chain) was identified in a study of blood T cell repertoires in COVID-19. The wider study: Sites in the United States, Italy and Spain provided acute and convalescent COVID-19 samples. The cDNA or gDNA used as material had been derived from T cells, B-cell-depleted T cells, or PBMCs.

Per the original methods: Amplification with reference gene primers provided the estimates of nucleated cell counts. The protocol was immunoSEQ multiplex PCR, while the TCRdb copy is restricted to in-frame clones and leaves out a portion. V, J and clone size are taken as reported in that table, and D and trimming were inferred from the DNA itself. The data show about 130,000 clones, about 85% seen once. The CDR3 covers 15 residues. The V gene's germline CDR1 is SGDLS and CDR2 YYNGEE. The V end was cut by 4 bases, the J end by 11 bases, with 24 bases between. The receptor's source is a man older than 75 with active or convalescent COVID-19. This chain connects TRBV9 to TRBJ1-1; D is unresolved. Material: peripheral blood. This CDR3 is CASSPKAGLTFGAFF. The CDR3 coding sequence is TGTGCCAGCAGCCCCAAGGCCGGACTTACCTTTGGGGCTTTCTTT.